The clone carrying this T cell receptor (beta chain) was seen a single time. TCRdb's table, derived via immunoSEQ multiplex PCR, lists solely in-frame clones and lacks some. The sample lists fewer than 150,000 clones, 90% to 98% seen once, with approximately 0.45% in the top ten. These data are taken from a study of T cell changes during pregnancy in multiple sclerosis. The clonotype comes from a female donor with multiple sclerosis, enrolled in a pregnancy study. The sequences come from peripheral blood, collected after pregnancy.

This chain's CDR3 is CASSVRGDEQYF. Here the CDR3 DNA reads TGTGCCAGCAGTGTGCGCGGGGACGAGCAGTACTTC. V and J are TRBV25-1 and TRBJ2-7, with D possibly being TRBD2 (6 bases). Trimming took off 4 bases at V and 5 bases at J, with 9 bases between the two ends. The germline V gene encodes CDR1 MGHDK and CDR2 SYGVNS. The CDR3 runs 12 residues.